The 16 T cell receptor beta chains below come from one sample, sequenced in a study of shared clonotypes between healthy human individuals. Clones were sequenced by immunoSEQ multiplex PCR, and TCRdb holds only the in-frame ones, with some missing. There are approximately 980,000 clones in the sample; less than 85% occur only once, and about 1.5% lies in the top ten. The specimen was memory CD4+ T cells sorted from blood. Subset noted: CD45RA-negative fraction. These TCRs come from a man between 18 and 29 years old in good health.

On this clone itself: Other DNA variants within this sample encode the same CDR3. The chain uses TRBV20-1 and TRBJ1-3; no clear D gene. Trimming cost V 3 bases and J 3 bases, with 3 bases left between them. The germline gives CDR1 DFQATT, CDR2 SNEGSKA (reference sequence). The CDR3 spans 11 residues. DNA for the CDR3: TGCAGTGCTAGTAGTGGAAACACCATATATTTT. This codes for CSASSGNTIYF.

About this clone itself: Other DNA sequences within the sample encode an identical CDR3. J is TRBJ1-2 and V is TRBV6-5; TRBD1 agrees at 7 bases. The CDR3 consists of 15 residues. From germline, CDR1 is MNHEY and CDR2 SVGAGI. V shed 4 bases, J shed 1 base, and the junction held 6 bases outside the gene matches. For the CDR3, the DNA is TGTGCCAGCAGTTCATCCGGGACAGTTAACTATGGCTACACCTTC. Translating it yields CASSSSGTVNYGYTF.

The V and J genes are TRBV7-3 and TRBJ1-3, with 7 bases aligning to TRBD1. J gave up 1 base and V 3 bases, and 6 bases lay outside the gene matches. The CDR3 has 16 residues. Germline V gives CDR1 SGHTA, CDR2 FQGTGA. The CDR3 region is CASSLGPGGSGNTIYF. The DNA for the CDR3 is TGTGCCAGCAGCTTGGGTCCAGGGGGATCTGGAAACACCATATATTTT.

The J gene is TRBJ1-5, the V gene TRBV28, with D hard to call. V gave up 6 bases and J gave up 9 bases, with 15 bases separating them. The CDR3 runs to 13 residues. The germline V gene encodes CDR1 MDHEN and CDR2 SYDVKM. The CDR3 DNA reads TGTGCCAGCAGCCGGATGGCGAGCGGGCCCCAGCATTTT. It codes for CASSRMASGPQHF.

The V gene is TRBV12-2, the J gene TRBJ1-1. TRBV12-2 is reported as a pseudogene. CDR3 length: 15 residues. Here the CDR3 reads CASRLAYLAGTEAFF. The CDR3 DNA sequence: TGTGCAAGTCGCTTAGCGTACTTGGCGGGGACTGAAGCTTTCTTT.

This chain joins TRBV11-3 and TRBJ2-2; D gene ambiguous. The CDR3 covers 13 residues. Germline V lookup: CDR1 SGHNT, CDR2 YENEEA. Trimming shortened V by 3 bases and J by 4 bases, and 6 bases separated the two germline ends. CDR3 region: CASSFDGTGELFF. CDR3 sequence (DNA): TGTGCCAGCAGCTTCGACGGCACCGGGGAGCTGTTTTTT.

The chain employs TRBV7-9 and TRBJ2-1; D is unresolved. The CDR3 extends over 16 amino acids. Germline V CDR1 and CDR2: SEHNR, FQNEAQ (reference sequence). Trimming took 2 bases from V and 3 from J, leaving 14 bases between them. For the CDR3, the DNA is TGTGCCAGCAGCTTATACCTGGATTGGGGCTACAATGAGCAGTTCTTC. It codes for CASSLYLDWGYNEQFF. Filled out from reference TRBV7-9 and TRBJ2-1, the complete variable domain reads DTGVSQNPRHKITKRGQNVTFRCDPISEHNRLYWYRQTLGQGPEFLTYFQNEAQLEKSRLLSDRFSAERPKGSFSTLEIQRTEQGDSAMYLCASSLYLDWGYNEQFFGPGTRLTVL.

The V and J genes are TRBV4-1 and TRBJ1-4; a weak D match, TRBD1 (6 bases). CDR3 size: 16 residues. From germline, CDR1 is MGHRA and CDR2 YSYEKL. Trimming stripped 2 bases from V and 5 bases from J, with 15 bases between. The CDR3 spells CASSQSGGRVNEKLFF. The CDR3 bases are TGCGCCAGCAGCCAAAGTGGGGGGCGTGTAAATGAAAAACTGTTTTTT.

The J gene is TRBJ2-3, the V gene TRBV12-5, with D possibly matching TRBD2 (5 bases). V lost 2 bases, J lost 5 bases, and 8 bases lay in between. Germline V gene data show CDR1 as LGHNT and CDR2 as FRNRAP. There are 13 residues in the CDR3. The CDR3 DNA sequence: TGTGCTAGTGGTTTGCTACGGGGAGATACGCAGTATTTT. It specifies CASGLLRGDTQYF.

V and J are TRBV5-1 and TRBJ2-2, with D uncertain. CDR1 and CDR2 from the germline V gene are SGHRS and YFSETQ. The CDR3 has 16 residues. Trimming cost V 0 bases and J 2 bases, with 11 bases left between them. CDR3 DNA: TGCGCCAGCAGCTTGGGGTGGGCAGGAAACACCGGGGAGCTGTTTTTT. Its protein product is CASSLGWAGNTGELFF. The whole variable domain, remainder taken from reference TRBV5-1 and TRBJ2-2, is KAGVTQTPRYLIKTRGQQVTLSCSPISGHRSVSWYQQTPGQGLQFLFEYFSETQRNKGNFPGRFSGRQFSNSRSEMNVSTLELGDSALYLCASSLGWAGNTGELFFGEGSRLTVL.

The chain employs TRBV30 and TRBJ2-7; D gene ambiguous. The CDR3 is made up of 13 amino acids. From germline, CDR1 is GTSNPN and CDR2 SVGIG (reference sequence). The V end was cut by 0 bases, the J end by 8 bases, with 14 bases between. The CDR3 bases are TGTGCCTGGAGTGTATCCAGCGACAACAAGCAGTACTTC. Its protein is CAWSVSSDNKQYF.

This clone appeared once. The V call is TRBV5-1, the J call TRBJ2-7; 7 bases line up with TRBD2. V lost 5 bases to trimming and J lost 2 bases; unmatched junction nucleotides: 10. This CDR3 is 15 amino acids long. Germline CDR1 is SGHRS and CDR2 is YFSETQ. The CDR3 reads CASSFLGGEAYEQYF. The CDR3 DNA sequence: TGCGCCAGCAGTTTTCTTGGGGGGGAAGCCTACGAGCAGTACTTC.

V and J are TRBV5-6 and TRBJ2-7; possibly TRBD2 for D (5 bases). The V end was cut by 0 bases, the J end by 5 bases, with 9 bases between. CDR3 length: 13 residues. In germline, CDR1 is SGHDT, CDR2 YYEEEE. The CDR3 nucleotides are TGTGCCAGCAGCTTGGGTCACGGGGACGAGCAGTACTTC. Amino acids: CASSLGHGDEQYF.

The genes are TRBV9 and TRBJ1-1, with a possible D match to TRBD1 (6 bases). V lost 3 bases and J 2 bases, leaving 17 bases between the germline ends. The CDR3 sequence is 16 residues long. CDR1 is SGDLS, CDR2 YYNGEE, per germline. CDR3 sequence: CASSANPTGTNTEAFF. The CDR3, as DNA: TGTGCCAGCAGCGCTAACCCGACAGGAACAAACACTGAAGCTTTCTTT.

The V gene is TRBV11-2, the J gene TRBJ1-2; TRBD1 agrees at 8 bases. Losses at the gene ends were 5 bases for V and 7 bases for J; bases not matched to a gene: 9. The CDR3 totals 14 residues. Germline loops: CDR1 SGHAT, CDR2 FQNNGV. The chain's CDR3 is CASSVDRGEIGYTF. CDR3 sequence (DNA): TGTGCCAGCAGCGTCGACAGGGGAGAGATTGGCTACACCTTC.

The chain joins TRBV10-3 to TRBJ1-4, with TRBD1 identical over 7 bases. Germline lookup yields CDR1 ENHRY and CDR2 SYGVKD. The CDR3 extends over 13 amino acids. V gave up 8 bases and J gave up 4 bases; unmatched junction bases: 4. The CDR3, as DNA: TGTGCCATCCAACAGGGGATTAATGAAAAACTGTTTTTT. Protein: CAIQQGINEKLFF.